This entry concerns a single TCR beta chain. Its target is not known. This entry belongs to a study of a mutant IDH1 vaccine in newly diagnosed glioma. Time point here: week 47, end of study. Each dose delivered 300 ug of mutant IDH1 20-mer peptide subcutaneously with imiquimod. The assay was immunoSEQ multiplex PCR, and TCRdb's table has in-frame clones only and misses some. Of roughly 38,000 clones detected, less than 85% appear once; the ten largest clones hold 18%. V gave up 1 base and J gave up 0 bases, with 16 bases separating them. Looked up from germline, CDR1 is GTSNPN and CDR2 is SVGIG (reference sequence). The CDR3 extends over 16 amino acids.

The material sequenced was PBMCs, taken from a glioma patient whose treatment included an IDH1 peptide vaccine. The chain has TRBV30 and TRBJ2-7, with no clear D. This TCR was sampled from a young man with glioma. Some clones in this sample may be carry-over from other donors' samples. The CDR3 here is CAWSAPRALNSYEQYF. CDR3 in DNA: TGTGCCTGGAGTGCTCCCCGGGCCCTTAACTCCTACGAGCAGTACTTC.